This T cell receptor beta chain comes out of a study of CD8 T cells in ankylosing spondylitis. Via MiXCR, TCRdb re-called the 5' RACE reads, giving one row per CDR3 protein. This table holds 150,000 to 200,000 distinct CDR3 sequences, around a tenth found once. V was trimmed by 0 bases and J by 1 base, leaving 7 bases between them. Germline-derived CDR1 and CDR2 are MGHRA and YSYEKL. This CDR3 has 15 amino acids. The clonotype was recovered from a female donor with ankylosing spondylitis or in good health (not recorded which). The chain combines TRBV4-1 with TRBJ2-1; D unclear. Material: blood, either unsorted or a sorted T cell fraction (not recorded which). CDR3 loop: CASSQDRHSYNEQFF. The CDR3 DNA reads TGCGCCAGCAGCCAAGACAGGCATTCCTACAATGAGCAGTTCTTC.